This TCR beta chain was captured by sequencing in a study of shared clonotypes between healthy human individuals. As for the study in general: Those who served as donors were a couple of women and three men between the ages of 18 and 49.

Germline-derived CDR1 and CDR2 are SGHRS and YFSETQ. With 4 bases clipped from V and 3 bases from J, the junction kept 3 bases outside the gene matches. CDR3 length: 14 residues. Sequencing used immunoSEQ multiplex PCR; TCRdb keeps in-frame clones, though not all of them. Among about 660,000 clones listed, approximately 74% were seen once. This TCR was recovered from a woman in her 30s in good health. What was sequenced was memory CD4+ T cells sorted from blood. Subset: CD45RA-negative fraction. V usage is TRBV5-1 and J usage is TRBJ1-1; TRBD1 matches 10 bases. The CDR3 loop reads CASSQGQGYTEAFF. In DNA form, the CDR3 reads TGCGCCAGCAGCCAGGGACAGGGGTACACTGAAGCTTTCTTT.